The next 20 T cell receptor beta chains were all read from a single sample in a study of T-cell memory formation after mild COVID-19. TCRdb re-called the 5' RACE reads through MiXCR, storing one row per CDR3 protein. This sample yields 110,000 to 150,000 distinct CDR3 sequences, of which approximately 26% are seen a single time; 24% belongs to the top ten. Specimen: PBMCs or a T cell subset sorted from them (not recorded which). Source of these receptors: an adult woman who had mild COVID-19 (a few samples of this study predate the infection). Cell type and time point are not known.

This clonotype turned up a few times. This chain connects TRBV29-1 to TRBJ2-1, with 7 bases matching TRBD2. Germline assignment: CDR1 SQVTM and CDR2 ANQGSEA. This CDR3 has 14 amino acids. Trimming cost V 4 bases and J 3 bases; bases outside gene matches: 6. CDR3 nucleotides: TGCAGCGTTGCGGGGGGATGGGGCTACAATGAGCAGTTCTTC. Translated, it gives CSVAGGWGYNEQFF.

The V gene is TRBV9, the J gene TRBJ2-7, with 9 bases fitting TRBD2. Germline CDR1 SGDLS, CDR2 YYNGEE. This CDR3 has 16 residues. V lost 0 bases to trimming and J lost 4 bases; unmatched junction nucleotides: 8. The DNA for the CDR3 is TGTGCCAGCAGCGTAGCGAGCGGGGGGTCCCTATACGAGCAGTACTTC. Translated, it gives CASSVASGGSLYEQYF.

The rearrangement joins TRBV12-3 or TRBV12-4 to TRBJ2-1; 7 nucleotides match TRBD2. V was clipped by 3 bases and J by 8 bases; unmatched bases: 4. The CDR3 has 13 amino acids. This CDR3 reads CASSLVGGYEQFF. The CDR3 DNA reads TGTGCCAGCAGTTTGGTGGGGGGGTATGAGCAGTTCTTC.

The V and J genes are TRBV20-1 and TRBJ1-2; D may be TRBD1 (6 bases). This CDR3 comprises 12 residues. V was shortened by 5 bases and J by 3 bases, with 10 bases between the two germline ends. Germline loops: CDR1 DFQATT, CDR2 SNEGSKA (reference sequence). The DNA of the CDR3 is TGCAGTGCTGTTACAGGGTACTATGGCTACACCTTC. Translating it yields CSAVTGYYGYTF.

The table lists this clonotype with a count of one. The chain links TRBV11-2 to TRBJ2-1; D assignment may be TRBD1 or TRBD2 (5 bases each). The germline gives CDR1 SGHAT, CDR2 FQNNGV. This CDR3 is 15 amino acids long. Trimming removed 5 bases at V and 12 bases at J, with 23 bases between. CDR3 DNA sequence: TGTGCCAGCAGCCCCCCGGCTAGCTGGGGGTGGGGGCAGTTCTTC. Encoded protein: CASSPPASWGWGQFF.

This clonotype has more than one count but fewer than ten. This sequence joins TRBV20-1 and TRBJ1-1; D gene ambiguous. Germline CDR1 reads DFQATT; CDR2 reads SNEGSKA (reference sequence). The CDR3 covers 12 residues. V lost 4 bases and J 4 bases, leaving 10 bases between the germline ends. In DNA form, the CDR3 reads TGCAGTGCTACTAAGGGCGGCACTGAAGCTTTCTTT. The encoded protein is CSATKGGTEAFF.

The chain carries TRBV13 and TRBJ2-7; 9 bases map to TRBD1. From germline, CDR1 is PRHDT and CDR2 FYEKMQ (reference sequence). Trimming took 6 bases from V and 6 from J; bases not matched to a gene: 9. This CDR3 comprises 14 residues. This CDR3 reads CASRPRDRDSEQYF. The CDR3 nucleotides are TGTGCCAGCAGACCGCGGGACAGGGACTCCGAGCAGTACTTC.

The V gene is TRBV6-2 or TRBV6-3, the J gene TRBJ2-1; possible D gene TRBD2, 6 bases. Germline CDR1 and CDR2: MNHEY and SVGEGT. The CDR3 extends over 13 amino acids. Trimming pared 3 bases from V and 6 bases from J, leaving 9 bases between. The DNA for the CDR3 is TGTGCCAGCAGTTATAAGGGACTCAATGAGCAGTTCTTC. Translation: CASSYKGLNEQFF.

The rearrangement uses TRBV12-3 or TRBV12-4 and TRBJ2-5; the D gene is possibly TRBD1 (6 bases). CDR3 size: 16 residues. V gave up 5 bases and J gave up 4 bases, with 20 bases separating them. CDR3 loop: CASSPRSGVFRETQYF. The DNA of the CDR3 is TGTGCCAGCAGTCCCCGCTCAGGGGTGTTTAGAGAGACCCAGTACTTC.

About this clonotype: The junction shows a germline mismatch at one end, possibly a read error. The rearrangement links TRBV7-7 to TRBJ2-5; D may be TRBD2 (6 bases). The CDR3 extends over 15 amino acids. Germline-derived CDR1 and CDR2 are SSHAT and FNYEAQ (reference sequence). This CDR3 reads CASGPSPVGGETQCF. The CDR3 nucleotides are TGTGCCAGCGGGCCCTCCCCAGTCGGCGGGGAGACCCAGTGCTTC.

The genes are TRBV27 and TRBJ2-1; D call uncertain. V was cut by 8 bases and J by 7 bases, with 9 bases left in between. Germline V gene lookup returns CDR1 MNHEY and CDR2 SMNVEV (reference sequence). This CDR3 region has 11 residues. CDR3 residues: CASAFQNEQFF. As DNA, the CDR3 is TGTGCCAGCGCGTTTCAAAATGAGCAGTTCTTC.

This clonotype has just a few counts. V and J are TRBV27 and TRBJ2-1; D tentatively reads TRBD1 or TRBD2 (5 bases each). Trimming left V 2 bases short and J 5 bases short, with 16 bases between. CDR1 and CDR2 (germline): MNHEY, SMNVEV (reference sequence). There are 16 residues in the CDR3. CDR3 coding DNA: TGTGCCAGCAGTTTAGGACCTGGCAGGGAGAACAATGAGCAGTTCTTC. Its translation: CASSLGPGRENNEQFF.

CDR3 DNA: TGTGCCAGCAGAGGGGGGCGAGGTGACGAGCAGTACTTC. Amino acid sequence: CASRGGRGDEQYF. The chain employs TRBV11-2 and TRBJ2-7; the D call may be TRBD1 or TRBD2 (6 bases each). The V and J ends lost 6 bases and 5 bases respectively, with 14 bases between them. Per germline, CDR1 SGHAT and CDR2 FQNNGV. The CDR3 runs to 13 residues.

This clonotype has a handful of counts. This chain uses TRBV5-6 with TRBJ1-1; D not certain. This CDR3 is 14 amino acids long. Trimming removed 3 bases at V and 5 bases at J, with 14 bases between. Germline CDR1 is SGHDT and CDR2 is YYEEEE. CDR3 residues: CASSYRSESTEAFF. In DNA form, the CDR3 reads TGTGCCAGCAGCTACCGATCCGAGTCGACTGAAGCTTTCTTT.

For the CDR3, the DNA is TGTGCCAGCAGTTTTGAGGTCGGAAACTCCTACGAGCAGTACTTC. It encodes CASSFEVGNSYEQYF. The chain couples TRBV27 to TRBJ2-7; no firm D call. This CDR3 is 15 amino acids long. The V gene lost 3 bases and the J gene lost 0 bases, with 12 bases spanning the gap. Germline V gene sequence: CDR1 MNHEY, CDR2 SMNVEV (reference sequence).

The rearrangement uses TRBV5-8 and TRBJ1-1; D not certain. V was pared by 4 bases and J by 6 bases, with 7 bases between. In germline, CDR1 is SGHTS, CDR2 YDEGEE. The length of the CDR3 is 11 residues. CDR3 sequence: CASSPLAEAFF. The CDR3 bases are TGTGCCAGCAGCCCCCTCGCTGAAGCTTTCTTT.

The chain carries TRBV12-3 or TRBV12-4 and TRBJ1-2; no firm D call. V lost 3 bases and J lost 5, with 10 bases in between. The CDR3 length is 13 residues. DNA of the CDR3: TGTGCCAGCAGTTTTGGCGGCTTTTATGGCTACACCTTC. This encodes CASSFGGFYGYTF.

V and J are TRBV7-6 and TRBJ2-5; 10 bases are a match to TRBD1. The CDR3 totals 15 residues. Germline assignment: CDR1 SGHVS and CDR2 FNYEAQ. The V gene end was trimmed by 6 bases and the J gene end by 4 bases; junction bases not matched to a gene: 8. CDR3 loop: CASSSTGGYGETQYF. The DNA for the CDR3 is TGTGCCAGCAGTTCGACAGGGGGCTATGGAGAGACCCAGTACTTC.

This clonotype was seen at least ten times. The gene calls are TRBV20-1 and TRBJ1-1; no reliable D call. Trimming cost V 6 bases and J 0 bases, with 5 bases left between them. This CDR3 has 11 residues. The V gene's germline CDR1 is DFQATT and CDR2 SNEGSKA (reference sequence). The CDR3 DNA reads TGCAGTGCGGTAGTGAACACTGAAGCTTTCTTT. It specifies CSAVVNTEAFF.

The chain recombines TRBV19 with TRBJ1-5; D is ambiguous. Trimming removed 6 bases from V and 3 bases from J, with 6 bases in between. This CDR3 is 12 amino acids long. The germline V gene encodes CDR1 LNHDA and CDR2 SQIVND (reference sequence). Here the CDR3 DNA reads TGTGCCAGTAGCGAGATCAATCAGCCCCAGCATTTT. Encoded protein: CASSEINQPQHF.